This T cell receptor beta chain was sequenced in a study of cytotoxic CD8 clonotypes in ibrutinib-treated CLL. Study details: Patients gave response samples after a median around twelve months of treatment, range 6 to 36.

Cryopreserved PBMCs supplied about 2 micrograms of genomic DNA for TCR beta libraries. This table comes from immunoSEQ multiplex PCR, and its TCRdb copy is limited to in-frame clones, with some not included. The data hold roughly 330,000 clones, with about 64% observed a single time. V shed 6 bases and J shed 2 bases, with 11 bases lying between them. The CDR3 runs 15 residues. Germline V gene lookup returns CDR1 SGHAT and CDR2 FQDESV (reference sequence). The sequencing here drew on PBMCs, taken after 36 months of ibrutinib treatment. This receptor was obtained from a human donor with chronic lymphocytic leukemia. The V call is TRBV11-1, the J call TRBJ2-6; D assignment may be TRBD1 or TRBD2 (5 bases each). The CDR3 protein is CASRARDPGANVLTF. CDR3 bases: TGTGCCAGCAGAGCGAGGGACCCTGGGGCCAACGTCCTGACTTTC. The variable domain in full, completed from reference TRBV11-1 and TRBJ2-6, reads EAEVAQSPRYKITEKSQAVAFWCDPISGHATLYWYRQILGQGPELLVQFQDESVVDDSQLPKDRFSAERLKGVDSTLKIQPAELGDSAMYLCASRARDPGANVLTFGAGSRLTVL.